This T cell receptor beta chain was found in a study of neurological immune-mediated disorders. Study-wide results and limits: As far as clinical or MRI features were concerned, none was associated with the multiple sclerosis repertoire cluster.

cDNA synthesis was performed by 5'RACE with 10-nucleotide random UMIs. From 15-18 subjects, every sequencing run obtained over 200 million TCR-beta sequences. TCRdb reprocessed the 5' RACE reads via MiXCR and lists one record per CDR3 protein. The sample contains about 66,000 distinct CDR3 sequences, roughly 3.6% of which appear only once. Libraries used 2 million unsorted PBMCs kept frozen in RNAlater. The sample holds many counts of this clonotype. As yet, its antigen is unknown. At one end the junction does not follow the germline gene, possibly because of a read error. The CDR3 spans 14 residues. Germline loops: CDR1 SGHTA, CDR2 FQGNSA.

The chain carries TRBV7-2 and TRBJ1-6; no clear D. The sample taken for sequencing was PBMCs. This clonotype was obtained from a man aged 25 to 45 with multiple sclerosis. The CDR3 DNA reads as TGTGCCAGCAGCTTAGACGCCCAGCTTCGGCCCCTCAACTTT. It translates to CASSLDAQLRPLNF.